These T cell receptor beta chains were read from a single sample in a study of cytomegalovirus exposure and HLA in healthy donors. The method was immunoSEQ multiplex PCR; TCRdb's version includes in-frame clones alone and lacks a portion of them. The table records 180,000 or so clones, approximately 86% of them present only once. Sequenced: PBMCs. These receptors all stem from a man aged 25-45 years in good health and CMV-seropositive. The CDR3 runs from the conserved cysteine through the conserved F or W. D genes are given only for firm matches. A row's size may be missing; if present it is once, few, many or a size class.

>TRBV7-2|TRBD2|TRBJ2-5|-
TGTGCCAGCAGCTCCGGACTAGCGGGGGAAGAGACCCAGTACTTC
CASSSGLAGEETQYF
>TRBV27|-|TRBJ1-1|-
TGTGCCAGCAGTTTCGTCGCTTTATCCACTTTCTTT
CASSFVALSTFF
>TRBV10-3|-|TRBJ2-7|-
TGTGCCATCAGCAAAGTAGAGATTACTGCCTACGAGCAGTACTTC
CAISKVEITAYEQYF
>TRBV29-1|-|TRBJ2-7|-
TGCAGCGTTGTAAGGGAGCGGGTGACGGCCTACGAGCAGTACTTC
CSVVRERVTAYEQYF
>TRBV13|TRBD2|TRBJ2-3|once
TGTGCCAGCAGCTCCAGCGGGAGAGCGGTAGATACGCAGTATTTT
CASSSSGRAVDTQYF
>TRBV4-1|TRBD1|TRBJ2-5|-
TGCGCCAGCAGCCATGCCGGGACAGTAGGAGAGACCCAGTACTTC
CASSHAGTVGETQYF
>TRBV7-2|-|TRBJ1-1|-
TGTGCCAGCAGCTTAGTTCCAGAACTCGGAGCTTTCTTT
CASSLVPELGAFF
>TRBV6-5|TRBD1|TRBJ1-3|-
TGTGCCAGCAGCCGGGACAGGGGAGGGAACACCATATATTTT
CASSRDRGGNTIYF
>TRBV27|-|TRBJ2-1|-
TGTGCCAGCAGTTCCAGGAGTGAGCAGTTCTTC
CASSSRSEQFF
>TRBV5-4|-|TRBJ1-1|-
TGTGCCAGCAGCTTGGGTGAAGACAGCTTGAACACTGAAGCTTTCTTT
CASSLGEDSLNTEAFF
>TRBV14|-|TRBJ1-1|-
TGTGCCAGCAGCCAAGAGGGTCTAAGCGCTTTCTTT
CASSQEGLSAFF
>TRBV2|-|TRBJ1-6|few
TGTGCCAGTACCCGGGACAAGGCCGAGTCACCCCTCCACTTT
CASTRDKAESPLHF
>TRBV7-8|TRBD1|TRBJ1-1|-
TGTGCCAGCAGCATCATAAGGGACAGGGACAACACTGAAGCTTTCTTT
CASSIIRDRDNTEAFF
>TRBV6-6|-|TRBJ2-2|-
TGTGCCAGCATGGCCGGGGAGCTGTTTTTT
CASMAGELFF
>TRBV6-5|TRBD1|TRBJ2-7|-
TGTGCCAGCAGTTACCAGGGGGCCTACGAGCAGTACTTC
CASSYQGAYEQYF
>TRBV9|-|TRBJ1-6|-
TGTGCCAGCAGCCCCGGACGGGAAAATTCACCCCTCCACTTT
CASSPGRENSPLHF
>TRBV7-2|-|TRBJ2-7|once
TGTGCCAGCAGCGATATCCGAATCTCCTACGAGCAGTACTTC
CASSDIRISYEQYF
>TRBV11-2|TRBD1|TRBJ1-3|-
TGTGCCAGCAGCGAACAGGGGAGGAACACCATATATTTT
CASSEQGRNTIYF
>TRBV7-6|-|TRBJ1-1|few
TGTGCCAGCAGCCGAGGGGTAGACACTGAAGCTTTCTTT
CASSRGVDTEAFF
>TRBV19|-|TRBJ1-1|once
TGTGCCAGTAGTATAGTAGGGCAGGGAAACACTGAAGCTTTCTTT
CASSIVGQGNTEAFF
>TRBV27|-|TRBJ1-2|-
TGTGCCAGCAGTCCCACCGGCGTCTCATATGGCTACACCTTC
CASSPTGVSYGYTF
>TRBV7-2|-|TRBJ2-7|-
TGTGCCAGCAGCTTAGAGAGGTTTGGGGAGCAGTACTTC
CASSLERFGEQYF
>TRBV9|-|TRBJ1-5|-
TGTGCCAGCAGCTGGGACGGAGTGTACAATCAGCCCCAGCATTTT
CASSWDGVYNQPQHF
>TRBV5-1|TRBD1|TRBJ1-1|few
TGCGCCAGCAGCTCCAGTCAGGGGGCGCGAGTTAACACTGAAGCTTTCTTT
CASSSSQGARVNTEAFF
>TRBV4-1|TRBD1|TRBJ1-6|-
TGCGCCAGCAGCCAAGGAGACAGGGAGGCGCCCCTCCACTTT
CASSQGDREAPLHF
>TRBV7-2|TRBD1|TRBJ1-1|-
TGTGCCAGCAGCACTCGGACAGGGGCGAGAACTGAAGCTTTCTTT
CASSTRTGARTEAFF
>TRBV5-6|-|TRBJ1-5|-
TGTGCCAGCAGCCAAAATAATCAGCCCCAGCATTTT
CASSQNNQPQHF
>TRBV7-2|-|TRBJ1-2|-
TGTGCCAGCAGCTTGGAGGGGAAGCCTCTTGGCTACACCTTC
CASSLEGKPLGYTF
>TRBV5-6|-|TRBJ2-7|-
TGTGCCAGCAGCTTGGCACCGGGGGCCTACGAGCAGTACTTC
CASSLAPGAYEQYF
>TRBV2|TRBD2|TRBJ2-3|-
TGTGCCAGCAATATCCCAGCGGGAGCGGAAGATACGCAGTATTTT
CASNIPAGAEDTQYF
>TRBV25-1|-|TRBJ2-2|-
TGTGCCAGCAGGGGTCAGGGGACGAACACCGGGGAGCTGTTTTTT
CASRGQGTNTGELFF
>TRBV9|-|TRBJ2-7|-
TGTGCCAGCAGCGCGGCGGAGCCCTACGAGCAGTACTTC
CASSAAEPYEQYF
>TRBV2|TRBD2|TRBJ2-5|-
TGTGCCAGCAGTGATCTCGCGGGGGGGCAGAGGGAGACCCAGTACTTC
CASSDLAGGQRETQYF
>TRBV27|-|TRBJ1-5|-
TGTGCCAGCCGGCGGGGAGTTGGCAATCAGCCCCAGCATTTT
CASRRGVGNQPQHF
>TRBV6-1|TRBD1|TRBJ2-7|-
TGTGCCAGCAGTAAACCGGGACAGGGGGTATGGGAGCAGTACTTC
CASSKPGQGVWEQYF
>TRBV7-9|-|TRBJ2-3|-
TGTGCCAGCAGCGCCGGGACGGACGCAGATACGCAGTATTTT
CASSAGTDADTQYF
>TRBV18|TRBD1|TRBJ1-2|-
TGTGCCAGCTCACCACTCTCCGGACAGGGGGACTATGGCTACACCTTC
CASSPLSGQGDYGYTF
>TRBV4-1|TRBD2|TRBJ2-5|-
TGCGCCAGCAGCCAAGCGGCCGGGGGGACCCAAGAGACCCAGTACTTC
CASSQAAGGTQETQYF
>TRBV7-9|-|TRBJ2-3|-
TGTGCCAGCAGCTTAGGTCTATCGGGCACAGATACGCAGTATTTT
CASSLGLSGTDTQYF
>TRBV7-9|TRBD1|TRBJ1-2|-
TGTGCCAGCAGCTTAGGAGGGGGCGTTGGCTACACCTTC
CASSLGGGVGYTF
>TRBV5-1|-|TRBJ2-4|-
TGCGCCAGCAGCTTGGTGGAGGGGGCGCCCAAAAACATTCAGTACTTC
CASSLVEGAPKNIQYF
>TRBV27|-|TRBJ2-7|-
TGTGCCGGCCATTTAGGACAGAAGGTCGGCGACGAGCAGTACTTC
CAGHLGQKVGDEQYF
>TRBV12-5|-|TRBJ2-7|many
TGTGCTAGTGGTTTCGAGGGAGCCTTCTACGAGCAGTACTTC
CASGFEGAFYEQYF
>TRBV5-1|TRBD1|TRBJ2-7|-
TGCGCCAGCAGCGCTGGGACAGGGTCAGCCTACGAGCAGTACTTC
CASSAGTGSAYEQYF
>TRBV27|-|TRBJ1-1|-
TGTGCCAGCAGTTTAGGTCCCGGAGGTAACACTGAAGCTTTCTTT
CASSLGPGGNTEAFF
>TRBV7-9|-|TRBJ2-3|-
TGTGCCAGCAGCTCTTCTCGGACTATAAGTACGCAGTATTTT
CASSSSRTISTQYF
>TRBV28|-|TRBJ2-7|-
TGTGCCAGCAGCTGGGACTCCTCCTACGAGCAGTACTTC
CASSWDSSYEQYF
>TRBV9|TRBD1|TRBJ2-6|-
TGTGCCAGCAGCGCCCGCGGGACAGGGGACTCTGGGGCCAACGTCCTGACTTTC
CASSARGTGDSGANVLTF
>TRBV2|-|TRBJ1-5|-
TGTGCCAGTCGGTCGGGACCTGCCCAGCCCCAGCATTTT
CASRSGPAQPQHF
>TRBV2|-|TRBJ2-4|-
TGTGCCAGCAGAGAGGGGCCGCGGGTGAACATTCAGTACTTC
CASREGPRVNIQYF
>TRBV18|TRBD1|TRBJ2-7|-
TGTGCCAGCTCACGGACAGGGGAAAGCTACGAGCAGTACTTC
CASSRTGESYEQYF
>TRBV29-1|-|TRBJ1-1|-
TGCAGCGTTGGGGGCTTAGTGAACACTGAAGCTTTCTTT
CSVGGLVNTEAFF
>TRBV11-1|-|TRBJ2-1|-
TGTGCCAGCAGCCCAGGACCCCCCTGGGAGCAGTTCTTC
CASSPGPPWEQFF